The 21 T cell receptor beta chains given below trace back to one sample, sequenced in a study of tissue T cells after allogeneic stem cell transplantation. Method: immunoSEQ multiplex PCR; TCRdb's copy keeps in-frame clones and lacks some. Of roughly 25,000 clones listed, less than 85% are singletons. Sequences were derived from tissue from the ileum, sampled at autopsy. The receptor source for this set is a female donor older than 55 with lung cancer.

This chain links TRBV3-1 (or the pseudogene TRBV3-2) with TRBJ2-3; 14 bases agree with TRBD2. Germline V gene sequence: CDR1 LGHDT, CDR2 YNNKEL (reference sequence). This CDR3 is built from 22 residues. Losses at the gene ends were 3 bases for V and 0 bases for J; bases not matched to a gene: 17. The CDR3 sequence is CASSQTSGGVLLIHTSTDTQYF. The CDR3 DNA reads as TGTGCCAGCAGCCAGACTAGCGGGGGGGTCCTACTCATTCACACTAGCACAGATACGCAGTATTTT.

This chain joins TRBV14 and TRBJ1-2, with D unresolved. Germline V gives CDR1 SGHDN, CDR2 FVKESK. V lost 0 bases and J lost 7, with 18 bases in between. The CDR3 has 16 amino acids. The CDR3 nucleotides are TGTGCCAGCAGCCAAGATAACCCCCGCTTCGGCTCTGGCTACACCTTC. This encodes CASSQDNPRFGSGYTF. Full variable domain (missing parts from reference TRBV14 and TRBJ1-2): EAGVTQFPSHSVIEKGQTVTLRCDPISGHDNLYWYRRVMGKEIKFLLHFVKESKQDESGMPNNRFLAERTGGTYSTLKVQPAELEDSGVYFCASSQDNPRFGSGYTFGSGTRLTVV.

This clone occurred a few times. As DNA, the CDR3 is TGTGCCAGCAGCCATCGTCTAGCGGGAGGCCCGCAGACCGGGGAGCTGTTTTTT. Its protein product is CASSHRLAGGPQTGELFF. The chain recombines TRBV3-1 (or the pseudogene TRBV3-2) with TRBJ2-2; the match to TRBD2 covers 11 bases. Unmatched junction bases numbered 11, after V lost 3 bases and J lost 5 bases. The CDR3 loop spans 18 amino acids. From germline, CDR1 is LGHDT and CDR2 YNNKEL (reference sequence).

The chain combines TRBV9 with TRBJ2-5; D gene unclear. Trimming cost V 4 bases and J 4 bases, with 26 bases left between them. Germline assignment: CDR1 SGDLS and CDR2 YYNGEE. This CDR3 has 18 amino acids. CDR3 sequence reads: CASSPSTARWGSRETQYF. The CDR3 DNA reads as TGTGCCAGCAGCCCCAGCACGGCCCGCTGGGGAAGTAGAGAGACCCAGTACTTC.

V is TRBV18 and J is TRBJ2-1, with D possibly matching TRBD1 (5 bases). The CDR3 is made up of 18 amino acids. V was pared by 3 bases and J by 0 bases, with 18 bases between. Germline V lookup: CDR1 KGHSH, CDR2 LQKENI. As DNA, the CDR3 is TGTGCCAGCTCACCGTCGGTCCAGGGCCGTAGCTCCTACAATGAGCAGTTCTTC. It is translated as CASSPSVQGRSSYNEQFF.

This clone has just a few counts. An end of the junction does not agree with germline; a read error may underlie this. This chain joins TRBV6-1 and TRBJ1-2; unclear D gene. From germline, CDR1 is MNHNS and CDR2 SASEGT. This CDR3 spans 14 amino acids. CDR3: CASSKAAAGVGYTF. The CDR3 nucleotides read TGTGCCAGCAGTAAAGCGGCGGCCGGGGTCGGCTACACCTTC.

This chain uses TRBV5-5 with TRBJ1-6; weak D call: TRBD1 (5 bases). V was clipped by 4 bases and J by 9 bases, with 20 bases between them. Per the germline V gene, CDR1 is SGHKS and CDR2 is YYEKEE (reference sequence). The CDR3 contains 16 residues. The CDR3 DNA sequence: TGTGCCAGCAGCCCTAAAGGGGCTCTAAACGGTTCACCCCTCCACTTT. Protein: CASSPKGALNGSPLHF.

The J gene is TRBJ2-2, the V gene TRBV7-6; no reliable D call. This CDR3 is 13 amino acids long. CDR1 is SGHVS and CDR2 is FNYEAQ in the germline V gene. The V end was cut by 6 bases, the J end by 6 bases, with 11 bases between. The CDR3 sequence is CASSRRHPGELFF. DNA of the CDR3: TGTGCCAGCAGTCGTCGTCACCCCGGGGAGCTGTTTTTT.

The rearrangement uses TRBV30 and TRBJ1-4; D is ambiguous. Trimming pared 5 bases from V and 6 bases from J, leaving 7 bases between. The CDR3 runs to 11 residues. The germline V gene encodes CDR1 GTSNPN and CDR2 SVGIG (reference sequence). CDR3 protein: CAWGSYEKLFF. CDR3 nucleotide sequence: TGTGCCTGGGGTAGCTATGAAAAACTGTTTTTT.

The gene calls are TRBV3-1 (or the pseudogene TRBV3-2) and TRBJ1-5, with 7 nucleotides matching TRBD1. CDR1 is LGHDT, CDR2 YNNKEL, per germline (reference sequence). V lost 4 bases, J lost 6 bases, and 3 bases stayed unmatched. The length of the CDR3 is 13 residues. For the CDR3, the DNA is TGTGCCAGCAGCCGAGGGGGCCGTCAGCCCCAGCATTTT. Encoded protein: CASSRGGRQPQHF.

This clone was found a few times. The genes are TRBV21-1 and TRBJ1-2. TRBV21-1 is annotated as a pseudogene. The CDR3 extends over 13 amino acids. The CDR3 DNA is TGTGCCAGCACCGGGCCAAAGTATTATGGCTACACCTTC. Translated: CASTGPKYYGYTF.

This clone is classed as medium-sized (0.01 to 0.1%). The J gene is TRBJ2-7, the V gene TRBV7-9; no clear D gene. Trimming removed 5 bases at V and 6 bases at J, with 8 bases between. The CDR3 totals 11 residues. CDR1 and CDR2 from the germline V gene are SEHNR and FQNEAQ (reference sequence). As DNA, the CDR3 is TGTGCCAGCAGCGCCGGTCCCGAGCAGTACTTC. This encodes CASSAGPEQYF.

V and J are TRBV7-4 and TRBJ1-3; 12 positions match TRBD1. CDR1 SGHVT and CDR2 SQSDAQ come from the germline V gene. The CDR3 spans 16 residues. V lost 4 bases and J lost 4; bases outside the gene matches: 5. The chain's CDR3 is CASSWGQGAEGNTIYF. CDR3 DNA: TGTGCCAGCAGCTGGGGACAGGGGGCGGAAGGAAACACCATATATTTT.

V usage is TRBV6-5 and J usage is TRBJ2-1; 9 bases agree with TRBD2. The CDR3 consists of 14 residues. The V gene end was trimmed by 2 bases and the J gene end by 7 bases; junction bases not matched to a gene: 3. The germline V gene encodes CDR1 MNHEY and CDR2 SVGAGI. CDR3 sequence (DNA): TGTGCCAGCAGTTACGGACTAGCGAATAATGAGCAGTTCTTC. This sequence encodes CASSYGLANNEQFF.

The V and J genes are TRBV30 and TRBJ1-1; TRBD1 matches at 11 bases. This CDR3 contains 13 residues. CDR1 and CDR2 from the germline V gene are GTSNPN and SVGIG (reference sequence). The DNA for the CDR3 is TGTGTCATGGACAGGGGGCTGAACACTGAAGCTTTCTTT. It specifies CVMDRGLNTEAFF.

V gene TRBV7-9 combines with J gene TRBJ1-5; 9 bases match TRBD1. V shed 5 bases and J 9 bases; nucleotides not matched to a gene: 11. In germline, CDR1 is SEHNR, CDR2 FQNEAQ (reference sequence). The CDR3 is 15 amino acids. CDR3 loop: CASSTDRGWLAPQHF. In DNA form, the CDR3 reads TGTGCCAGCAGCACCGACAGGGGGTGGTTGGCGCCCCAGCATTTT.

The gene calls are TRBV7-2 and TRBJ2-5; D gene unclear. Trimming took off 1 base at V and 2 bases at J, with 11 bases between the two ends. Looked up from germline, CDR1 is SGHTA and CDR2 is FQGNSA. This CDR3 spans 15 amino acids. The CDR3, as DNA: TGTGCCAGCAGCTTAGGTGGGATACTTCAAGAGACCCAGTACTTC. Translated, it gives CASSLGGILQETQYF. Full variable domain (rest looked up from reference TRBV7-2 and TRBJ2-5): GAGVSQSPSNKVTEKGKDVELRCDPISGHTALYWYRQSLGQGLEFLIYFQGNSAPDKSGLPSDRFSAERTGGSVSTLTIQRTQQEDSAVYLCASSLGGILQETQYFGPGTRLLVL.

The chain has TRBV18 and TRBJ2-2, with TRBD1 matching over 7 bases. The CDR3 is 17 amino acids. CDR1 and CDR2 from the germline V gene are KGHSH and LQKENI. Germline trimming cut 2 bases from V and 2 bases from J; bases unmatched to any gene: 8. The CDR3 DNA follows: TGTGCCAGCTCACCAGTGGGACAGATAGCTAACACCGGGGAGCTGTTTTTT. It codes for CASSPVGQIANTGELFF.

The rearrangement uses TRBV4-2 and TRBJ2-2, with 7 bases aligning to TRBD1. V shed 2 bases and J 6 bases; nucleotides not matched to a gene: 0. The germline CDR1 and CDR2 sequences are LGHNA and YNFKEQ. This CDR3 region has 13 residues. DNA for the CDR3: TGTGCCAGCAGCCAAACAGGGGCCGGGGAGCTGTTTTTT. Amino acids: CASSQTGAGELFF.

The CDR3 bases are TGCGCCAGCAGCTTGGCCCAGGCAAGTTACACTGAAGCTTTCTTT. Its translation is CASSLAQASYTEAFF. The gene calls are TRBV5-1 and TRBJ1-1; D is uncertain. Trimming removed 0 bases from V and 3 bases from J, with 12 bases in between. Germline CDR1 and CDR2: SGHRS and YFSETQ. This CDR3 spans 15 amino acids.

This chain links TRBV4-3 with TRBJ1-1, with 8 bases matching TRBD1. V lost 0 bases, J lost 8 bases, and 8 bases stayed unmatched. CDR1 is LGHNA and CDR2 is YSLEER in the germline V gene. The CDR3 spans 15 residues. CDR3 region: CASSQDAGGALEAFF. The CDR3 DNA reads TGCGCCAGCAGCCAAGATGCAGGGGGCGCATTGGAAGCTTTCTTT.